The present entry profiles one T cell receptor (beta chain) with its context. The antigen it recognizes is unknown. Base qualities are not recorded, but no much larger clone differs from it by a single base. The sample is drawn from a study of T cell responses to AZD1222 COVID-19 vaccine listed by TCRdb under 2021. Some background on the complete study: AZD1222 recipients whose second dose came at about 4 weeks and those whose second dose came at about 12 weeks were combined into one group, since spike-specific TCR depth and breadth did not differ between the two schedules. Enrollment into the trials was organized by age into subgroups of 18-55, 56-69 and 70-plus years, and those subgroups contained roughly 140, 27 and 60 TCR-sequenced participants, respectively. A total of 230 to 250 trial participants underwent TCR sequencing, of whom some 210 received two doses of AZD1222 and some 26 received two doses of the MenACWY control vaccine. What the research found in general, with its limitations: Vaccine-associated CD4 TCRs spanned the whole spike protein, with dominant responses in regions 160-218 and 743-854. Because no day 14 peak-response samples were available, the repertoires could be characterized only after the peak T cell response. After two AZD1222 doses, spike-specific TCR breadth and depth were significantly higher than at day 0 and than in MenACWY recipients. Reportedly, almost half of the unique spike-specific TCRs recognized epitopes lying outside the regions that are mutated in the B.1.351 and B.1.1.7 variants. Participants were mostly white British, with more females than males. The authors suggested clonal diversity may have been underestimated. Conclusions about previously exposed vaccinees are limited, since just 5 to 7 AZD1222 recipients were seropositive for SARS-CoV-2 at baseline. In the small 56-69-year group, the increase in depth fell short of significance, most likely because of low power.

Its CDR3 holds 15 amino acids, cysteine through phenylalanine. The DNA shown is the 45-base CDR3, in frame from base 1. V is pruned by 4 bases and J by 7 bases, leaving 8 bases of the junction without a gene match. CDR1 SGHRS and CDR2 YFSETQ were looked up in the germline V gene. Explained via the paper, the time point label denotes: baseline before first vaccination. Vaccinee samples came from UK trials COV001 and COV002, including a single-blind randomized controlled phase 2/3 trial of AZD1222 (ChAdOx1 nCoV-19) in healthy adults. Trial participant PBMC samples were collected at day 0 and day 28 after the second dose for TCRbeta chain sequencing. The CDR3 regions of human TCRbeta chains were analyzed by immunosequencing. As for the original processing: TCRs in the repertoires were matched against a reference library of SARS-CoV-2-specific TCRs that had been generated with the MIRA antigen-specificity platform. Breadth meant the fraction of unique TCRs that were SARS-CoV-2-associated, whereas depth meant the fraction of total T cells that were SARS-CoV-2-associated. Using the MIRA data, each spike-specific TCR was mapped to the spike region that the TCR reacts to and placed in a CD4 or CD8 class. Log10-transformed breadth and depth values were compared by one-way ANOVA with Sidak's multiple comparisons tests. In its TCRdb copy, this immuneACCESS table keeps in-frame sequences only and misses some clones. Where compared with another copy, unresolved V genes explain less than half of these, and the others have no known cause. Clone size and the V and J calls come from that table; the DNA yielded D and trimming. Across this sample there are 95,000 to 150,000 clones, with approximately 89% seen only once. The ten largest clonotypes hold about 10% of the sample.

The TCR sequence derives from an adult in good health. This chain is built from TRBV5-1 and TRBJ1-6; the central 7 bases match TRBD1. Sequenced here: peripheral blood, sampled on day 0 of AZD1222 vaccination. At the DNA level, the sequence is TGCGCCAGCAGCGGACCGGGACAGCAGAATTCACCCCTCCACTTT. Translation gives CASSGPGQQNSPLHF.